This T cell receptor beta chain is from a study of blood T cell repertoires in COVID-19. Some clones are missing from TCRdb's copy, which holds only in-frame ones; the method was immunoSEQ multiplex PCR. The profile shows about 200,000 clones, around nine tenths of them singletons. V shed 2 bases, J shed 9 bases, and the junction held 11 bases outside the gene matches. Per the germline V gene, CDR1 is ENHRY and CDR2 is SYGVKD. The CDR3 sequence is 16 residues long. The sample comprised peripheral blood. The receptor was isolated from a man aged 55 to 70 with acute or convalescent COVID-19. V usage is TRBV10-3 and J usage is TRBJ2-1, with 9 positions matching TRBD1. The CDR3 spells CAISEPVGDRAREQFF. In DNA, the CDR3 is TGTGCCATCAGTGAGCCGGTTGGGGACAGGGCGCGTGAGCAGTTCTTC.